Below, 30 T cell receptor beta chains from the same sample are listed, as sequenced in a study of vaccination and CD4 T cells after COVID-19 (dated by TCRdb to between 2020 and 2023). These TCRs are of unknown antigen specificity. Library prep was done by PCR. Sequencing used an Illumina iSeq 100. DNA from cultured CD4+ T cells was subjected to TCR sequencing with the Oncomine TCR Beta short-read assay at the Johns Hopkins FTIC core. TCRdb's own reprocessing of the public reads used fastp at Q25 and MiXCR and kept productive beta chains. Every distinct CDR3 protein forms one entry, paired with its most common genes and DNA. The table for this sample lists about 9,000 distinct CDR3 sequences; approximately 22% of them were counted only once. The ten largest clones represent roughly 22% of the sample. What the treatment or condition label conveys for this sample: roughly 10-day PBMC culture with coronavirus spike peptide pools or control peptides (ViraFEST assay).

The specimen was cultured CD4+ T cells from blood. The source is a human donor with COVID-19.

This chain links TRBV2 with TRBJ2-5; 7 bases agree with TRBD1. V shed 5 bases and J 1 base; nucleotides not matched to a gene: 1. The germline gives CDR1 SNHLY, CDR2 FYNNEI. This CDR3 is built from 13 residues. DNA of the CDR3: TGTGCCAGCAGTCGGGACAGCCAAGAGACCCAGTACTTC. Protein sequence: CASSRDSQETQYF.

This clonotype has more than one count but fewer than ten. The gene calls are TRBV11-3 and TRBJ1-6; a weak D match, TRBD1 (6 bases). Germline CDR1 is SGHNT and CDR2 is YENEEA. This CDR3 has 16 amino acids. V was shortened by 2 bases and J by 5 bases, with 13 bases between the two germline ends. CDR3 residues: CASSLRGGRNNSPLHF. CDR3 sequence (DNA): TGTGCCAGCAGCTTAAGAGGGGGACGGAATAATTCACCCCTCCACTTT. Combining the CDR3 with reference TRBV11-3 and TRBJ1-6 gives the whole variable domain EAGVVQSPRYKIIEKKQPVAFWCNPISGHNTLYWYLQNLGQGPELLIRYENEEAVDDSQLPKDRFSAERLKGVDSTLKIQPAELGDSAVYLCASSLRGGRNNSPLHFGNGTRLTVT.

This chain connects TRBV6-4 to TRBJ1-3, with 7 bases that match TRBD1. The CDR3 totals 21 residues. V lost 4 bases to trimming and J lost 0 bases; unmatched junction nucleotides: 21. The germline V gene has CDR1 MRHNA and CDR2 SNTAGT. The CDR3 DNA sequence: TGTGCCAGCAGTGTTACGAGGGGGACAGCCAAAAAGGGTACCTCTGGAAACACCATATATTTT. Translated: CASSVTRGTAKKGTSGNTIYF.

The V call is TRBV19, the J call TRBJ1-1; tentatively, D is TRBD1 (5 bases). Germline CDR1 and CDR2: LNHDA and SQIVND (reference sequence). This CDR3 region has 13 residues. The V end lost 2 bases, the J end lost 5 bases, and 9 bases lay between the germline ends. CDR3 nucleotides: TGTGCCAGTAGTATAAAGGGGACGACTGAAGCTTTCTTT. This translates into CASSIKGTTEAFF.

This clonotype turned up a few times. The V gene is TRBV19, the J gene TRBJ2-5; 11 nucleotides align to TRBD1. The CDR3 length is 15 residues. CDR1 and CDR2 from the germline V gene are LNHDA and SQIVND (reference sequence). V lost 2 bases, J lost 4 bases, and 3 bases stayed unmatched. The CDR3 DNA sequence: TGTGCCAGTAGTATACAGGGACAGGGGGGAGAGACCCAGTACTTC. Encoded protein: CASSIQGQGGETQYF.

This clonotype has more than one count but fewer than ten. V gene TRBV14 combines with J gene TRBJ1-1, with D uncertain. This CDR3 has 13 amino acids. Trimming left V 1 base short and J 5 bases short, with 8 bases between. CDR1 is SGHDN and CDR2 is FVKESK in the germline V gene. In DNA, the CDR3 is TGTGCCAGCAGCCAAGTAATTGGAACTGAAGCTTTCTTT. Its protein product is CASSQVIGTEAFF.

The gene calls are TRBV20-1 and TRBJ2-7, with a weak D call TRBD1 (5 bases). Germline V gene sequence: CDR1 DFQATT, CDR2 SNEGSKA (reference sequence). This CDR3 contains 16 residues. Deletions cut 3 bases from V and 0 bases from J, with 18 bases between. The CDR3 sequence: CSASPLGQGSSYEQYF. CDR3 DNA: TGCAGTGCTAGCCCCTTGGGCCAGGGAAGCTCCTACGAGCAGTACTTC.

The genes are TRBV10-3 and TRBJ2-3; 9 bases are a match to TRBD1. V gave up 6 bases and J gave up 4 bases; unmatched junction bases: 8. The germline V gene encodes CDR1 ENHRY and CDR2 SYGVKD. The CDR3 totals 15 residues. The CDR3 is CAIRPTGQGADTQYF. The CDR3 nucleotides read TGTGCCATCAGGCCGACGGGACAGGGCGCAGATACGCAGTATTTT.

The chain recombines TRBV5-1 with TRBJ2-3; D perhaps matches TRBD2 (6 bases). The length of the CDR3 is 15 residues. V lost 4 bases, J lost 3 bases, and 15 bases lay in between. CDR1 is SGHRS and CDR2 is YFSETQ in the germline V gene. CDR3 sequence (DNA): TGCGCCAGCAGCATGCGGGGTGTCAGAACAGATACGCAGTATTTT. Translation: CASSMRGVRTDTQYF.

This clonotype showed up just a few times. The chain employs TRBV4-2 and TRBJ2-5; a weak D match, TRBD1 (6 bases). The ends were cut back, 4 bases at V and 1 base at J, with 10 bases in the middle. The CDR3 is 14 residues long. In germline, CDR1 is LGHNA, CDR2 YNFKEQ. Written as DNA, the CDR3 is TGTGCCAGCAGCCCGACAGGTTTCCAAGAGACCCAGTACTTC. It is translated as CASSPTGFQETQYF.

The V call is TRBV6-1, the J call TRBJ2-1; 8 bases match TRBD2. V lost 10 bases, J lost 5 bases, and 10 bases stayed unmatched. Germline CDR1 reads MNHNS; CDR2 reads SASEGT. This CDR3 has 14 amino acids. Here the CDR3 DNA reads TGTGCCACCCTTGCACGGGGGGGTAACAATGAGCAGTTCTTC. It encodes CATLARGGNNEQFF.

CDR3 sequence (DNA): TGTGCCAGCGCCCGGTCGTTAGCGGTCTCCTACAATGAGCAGTTCTTC. Translating gives CASARSLAVSYNEQFF. J is TRBJ2-1 and V is TRBV2; tentative D call: TRBD2 (6 bases). V was cut by 8 bases and J by 0 bases, with 17 bases left in between. The CDR3 sequence is 16 residues long. CDR1 and CDR2 (germline): SNHLY, FYNNEI.

This clonotype counts as medium-sized (0.01 to 0.1%). The V gene is TRBV15, the J gene TRBJ2-3, with D perhaps matching TRBD2 (5 bases). With 3 bases removed from V and 0 bases from J, the gap between germline ends came to 10 bases. There are 15 residues in the CDR3. Germline CDR1 LNHNV, CDR2 YYDKDF (reference sequence). CDR3 residues: CATSRGGRSTDTQYF. DNA for the CDR3: TGTGCCACCAGCAGGGGCGGGCGGAGCACAGATACGCAGTATTTT. Full variable domain (rest looked up from reference TRBV15 and TRBJ2-3): DAMVIQNPRYQVTQFGKPVTLSCSQTLNHNVMYWYQQKSSQAPKLLFHYYDKDFNNEADTPDNFQSRRPNTSFCFLDIRSPGLGDTAMYLCATSRGGRSTDTQYFGPGTRLTVL.

The table lists this clonotype with a few counts. V gene TRBV30 combines with J gene TRBJ2-7; TRBD1 might be the D (5 bases). CDR1 and CDR2 (germline): GTSNPN, SVGIG (reference sequence). The CDR3 has 13 residues. The V and J ends lost 3 bases and 3 bases respectively, with 12 bases between them. CDR3 region: CAWSRQGLYEQYF. CDR3 bases: TGTGCCTGGAGCCGGCAGGGTCTCTACGAGCAGTACTTC. Full variable domain (missing parts from reference TRBV30 and TRBJ2-7): SQTIHQWPATLVQPVGSPLSLECTVEGTSNPNLYWYRQAAGRGLQLLFYSVGIGQISSEVPQNLSASRPQDRQFILSSKKLLLSDSGFYLCAWSRQGLYEQYFGPGTRLTVT.

This clonotype was seen a handful of times. The V gene is TRBV9, the J gene TRBJ2-2, with D perhaps TRBD1 or TRBD2 (7 bases each). Germline values: CDR1 SGDLS, CDR2 YYNGEE. The germline V and J ends were trimmed by 2 bases and 2 bases, with 13 bases remaining between them. The CDR3 runs 16 residues. The CDR3 nucleotides are TGTGCCAGCAGCGTGGGGAGGGACAGTAACACCGGGGAGCTGTTTTTT. Encoded protein: CASSVGRDSNTGELFF.

The rearrangement joins TRBV20-1 to TRBJ1-3; a possible D gene is TRBD1 (6 bases). The CDR3 contains 16 residues. Germline CDR1 DFQATT, CDR2 SNEGSKA (reference sequence). V dropped 1 base and J dropped 0 bases, with 13 bases sitting between them. Here the CDR3 reads CSARAPGAISGNTIYF. The CDR3 nucleotides are TGCAGTGCTAGAGCGCCAGGGGCGATCTCTGGAAACACCATATATTTT.

This clonotype was counted only a few times. The chain couples TRBV6-1 to TRBJ1-1, with 8 positions matching TRBD1. The V and J ends lost 4 bases and 0 bases, in that order; junction bases with no gene match: 1. CDR1 and CDR2 from the germline V gene are MNHNS and SASEGT. CDR3 size: 14 residues. The chain's CDR3 is CASSVDRVNTEAFF. For the CDR3, the DNA is TGTGCCAGCAGTGTGGACAGGGTGAACACTGAAGCTTTCTTT.

The chain combines TRBV18 with TRBJ2-3, with 7 bases fitting TRBD1. From germline, CDR1 is KGHSH and CDR2 LQKENI. There are 17 residues in the CDR3. V shed 4 bases, J shed 6 bases, and the junction held 16 bases outside the gene matches. Here the CDR3 reads CASSQSGTETPGDTQYF. CDR3 DNA sequence: TGTGCCAGCTCACAATCCGGGACAGAGACCCCTGGGGATACGCAGTATTTT.

The gene calls are TRBV7-2 and TRBJ1-6, with 10 bases lining up with TRBD1. Trimming at V came to 2 bases and at J to 7 bases, leaving 2 bases not matched to a gene. The germline CDR1 and CDR2 sequences are SGHTA and FQGNSA. The CDR3 is made up of 15 amino acids. The CDR3 DNA follows: TGTGCCAGCAGCTTAAGACAGGGGGCCAATTCACCCCTCCACTTT. Translated, it gives CASSLRQGANSPLHF.

This clonotype has only a few counts. The chain combines TRBV12-3 or TRBV12-4 with TRBJ1-5; 10 nucleotides match TRBD1. Trimming at V came to 3 bases and at J to 6 bases, leaving 5 bases not matched to a gene. There are 15 residues in the CDR3. The CDR3 here is CASSFADRGRQPQHF. Here the CDR3 DNA reads TGTGCCAGCAGTTTTGCCGACAGGGGGCGTCAGCCCCAGCATTTT.

V is TRBV10-1 and J is TRBJ1-2, with D uncertain. Trimming left V 2 bases short and J 7 bases short, with 17 bases between. In germline, CDR1 is WNHNN, CDR2 SYGVQD (reference sequence). The CDR3 spans 15 residues. CDR3 amino acids: CASSEVGLPTGGYTF. CDR3 DNA: TGCGCCAGCAGTGAGGTTGGCCTACCAACGGGTGGCTACACCTTC.

This clonotype was observed a few times. The genes are TRBV10-3 and TRBJ1-1; the D gene is possibly TRBD1 (5 bases). The CDR3 is 14 residues long. The V end lost 5 bases, the J end lost 2 bases, and 12 bases lay between the germline ends. From germline, CDR1 is ENHRY and CDR2 SYGVKD. Written as DNA, the CDR3 is TGTGCCATCAGTCAACAGGTGGGAAACACTGAAGCTTTCTTT. It yields the protein CAISQQVGNTEAFF.

The chain links TRBV14 to TRBJ2-7; tentatively, D is TRBD2 (6 bases). This CDR3 has 11 amino acids. Trimming pared 8 bases from V and 3 bases from J, leaving 8 bases between. CDR1 and CDR2 (germline): SGHDN, FVKESK. The CDR3 here is CASREFYEQYF. The CDR3 DNA reads as TGTGCCAGCCGGGAGTTCTACGAGCAGTACTTC.

This clonotype has more than one count but fewer than ten. V gene TRBV7-6 combines with J gene TRBJ2-5, with 13 nucleotides matching TRBD2. Germline CDR1 SGHVS, CDR2 FNYEAQ. Germline trimming cut 4 bases from V and 1 base from J; bases unmatched to any gene: 3. The CDR3 consists of 16 residues. The CDR3 spells CASSSRLAGGQETQYF. The CDR3 DNA reads as TGTGCCAGCAGCTCCCGACTAGCGGGGGGCCAAGAGACCCAGTACTTC.

This chain uses TRBV4-1 with TRBJ1-6; D remains ambiguous. V lost 0 bases and J lost 0, with 12 bases in between. The CDR3 contains 18 residues. Per the germline V gene, CDR1 is MGHRA and CDR2 is YSYEKL. This chain's CDR3 is CASSQDLDRSSYNSPLHF. Here the CDR3 DNA reads TGCGCCAGCAGCCAAGATCTTGACCGAAGCTCCTATAATTCACCCCTCCACTTT.

This chain connects TRBV5-6 to TRBJ1-1, with D tentatively TRBD1 (6 bases). CDR1 is SGHDT and CDR2 is YYEEEE in the germline V gene. This CDR3 has 16 residues. The V and J ends lost 5 bases and 6 bases respectively, with 23 bases between them. The CDR3 protein is CASRRQDTLLEAEAFF. Written as DNA, the CDR3 is TGTGCCAGCAGAAGACAGGACACCCTTCTAGAGGCTGAAGCTTTCTTT.

The CDR3 spells CASIKLGGGDGGSYNEQFF. As DNA, the CDR3 is TGTGCCAGCATAAAGCTCGGGGGGGGAGACGGAGGCTCCTACAATGAGCAGTTCTTC. The chain combines TRBV27 with TRBJ2-1; TRBD2 matches 8 bases. The CDR3 is made up of 19 amino acids. Germline trimming cut 7 bases from V and 0 bases from J; bases unmatched to any gene: 17. CDR1 and CDR2 from the germline V gene are MNHEY and SMNVEV (reference sequence).

This clonotype ranks as medium-sized. The V and J genes are TRBV20-1 and TRBJ1-5; 8 bases fit TRBD1. Trimming cost V 2 bases and J 3 bases; bases outside gene matches: 6. Germline V gives CDR1 DFQATT, CDR2 SNEGSKA (reference sequence). CDR3 size: 15 residues. CDR3 nucleotide sequence: TGCAGTGCTAGACAGGGGGCGCGGGACAATCAGCCCCAGCATTTT. Translating it yields CSARQGARDNQPQHF.

V usage is TRBV27 and J usage is TRBJ2-7; a possible D gene is TRBD1 (5 bases). Germline V gives CDR1 MNHEY, CDR2 SMNVEV (reference sequence). This CDR3 is built from 12 residues. V was shortened by 5 bases and J by 3 bases, with 8 bases between the two germline ends. The CDR3 region has the DNA TGTGCCAGCAGTACAGGTCTCTACGAGCAGTACTTC. This sequence encodes CASSTGLYEQYF.

The chain links TRBV29-1 to TRBJ2-5, with D unclear. This CDR3 has 12 residues. V lost 6 bases and J 2 bases, leaving 10 bases between the germline ends. Germline-derived CDR1 and CDR2 are SQVTM and ANQGSEA. The CDR3 sequence: CSVDTDQETQYF. CDR3 DNA sequence: TGCAGCGTCGACACGGATCAAGAGACCCAGTACTTC.